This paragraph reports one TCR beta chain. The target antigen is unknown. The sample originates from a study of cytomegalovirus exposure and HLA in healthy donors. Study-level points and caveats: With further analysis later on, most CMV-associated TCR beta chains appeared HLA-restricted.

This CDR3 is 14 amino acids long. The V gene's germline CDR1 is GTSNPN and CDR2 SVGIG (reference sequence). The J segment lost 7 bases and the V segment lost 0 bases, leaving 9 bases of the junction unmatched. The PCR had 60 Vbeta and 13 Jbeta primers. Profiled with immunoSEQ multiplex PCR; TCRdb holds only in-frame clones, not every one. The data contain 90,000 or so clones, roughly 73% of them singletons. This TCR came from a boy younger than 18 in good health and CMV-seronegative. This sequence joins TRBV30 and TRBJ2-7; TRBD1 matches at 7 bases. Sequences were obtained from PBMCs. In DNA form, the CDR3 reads TGTGCCTGGAGTGTACAGGGGTTTTTGGGGGAGCAGTACTTC. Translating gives CAWSVQGFLGEQYF. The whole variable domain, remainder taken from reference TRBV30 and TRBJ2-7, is SQTIHQWPATLVQPVGSPLSLECTVEGTSNPNLYWYRQAAGRGLQLLFYSVGIGQISSEVPQNLSASRPQDRQFILSSKKLLLSDSGFYLCAWSVQGFLGEQYFGPGTRLTVT.